These 3 T cell receptor beta chains originate from one sample sequenced in a study of glioma-infiltrating T cells after dendritic cell vaccination. TCRdb's copy holds only in-frame clones and misses some; the assay was immunoSEQ multiplex PCR. The sample yields 90,000 or so clones, 80% to 90% seen once. The time point here: after dendritic cell vaccination, including at tumor progression/relapse. Specimen: blood, collected after dendritic cell vaccination. These receptors were collected from a human donor with glioblastoma.

The chain combines TRBV29-1 with TRBJ2-2, with 10 bases that match TRBD2. Losses at the gene ends were 4 bases for V and 0 bases for J; bases not matched to a gene: 5. CDR3 length equals 16 residues. Germline V CDR1 and CDR2: SQVTM, ANQGSEA. For the CDR3, the DNA is TGCAGCGTTGGTCCAGCGGGGGGGTCGAACACCGGGGAGCTGTTTTTT. Translation gives CSVGPAGGSNTGELFF.

This chain links TRBV11-2 with TRBJ2-3; a possible D gene is TRBD2 (6 bases). V lost 4 bases and J lost 6, with 17 bases in between. The CDR3 is 15 residues long. Germline V gives CDR1 SGHAT, CDR2 FQNNGV. As DNA, the CDR3 is TGTGCCAGCAGCTCCCTGGGCGGGGATGGGGATACGCAGTATTTT. Encoded protein: CASSSLGGDGDTQYF.

This clone was picked up many times. This chain's CDR3 is CASSRVETAYEQYF. CDR3 DNA: TGTGCCAGCAGTCGCGTAGAGACAGCTTACGAGCAGTACTTC. V usage is TRBV6-1 and J usage is TRBJ2-7; TRBD1 might be the D (5 bases). CDR3 length equals 14 residues. Trimming took off 5 bases at V and 4 bases at J, with 15 bases between the two ends. Germline V gene sequence: CDR1 MNHNS, CDR2 SASEGT.